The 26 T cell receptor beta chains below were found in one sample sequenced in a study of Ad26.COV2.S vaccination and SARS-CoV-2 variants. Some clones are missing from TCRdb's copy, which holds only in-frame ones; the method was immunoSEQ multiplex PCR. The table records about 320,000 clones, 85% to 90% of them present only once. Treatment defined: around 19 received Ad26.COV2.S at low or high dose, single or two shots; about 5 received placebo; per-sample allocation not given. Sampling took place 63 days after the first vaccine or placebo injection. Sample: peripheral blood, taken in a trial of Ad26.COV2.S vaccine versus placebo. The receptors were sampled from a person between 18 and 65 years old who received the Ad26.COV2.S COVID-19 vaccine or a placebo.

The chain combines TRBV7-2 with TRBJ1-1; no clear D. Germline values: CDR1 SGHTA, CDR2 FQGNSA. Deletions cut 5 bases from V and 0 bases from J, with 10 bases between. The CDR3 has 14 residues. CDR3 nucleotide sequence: TGTGCCAGCAGCCGCCGAGTTATGAACACTGAAGCTTTCTTT. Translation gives CASSRRVMNTEAFF.

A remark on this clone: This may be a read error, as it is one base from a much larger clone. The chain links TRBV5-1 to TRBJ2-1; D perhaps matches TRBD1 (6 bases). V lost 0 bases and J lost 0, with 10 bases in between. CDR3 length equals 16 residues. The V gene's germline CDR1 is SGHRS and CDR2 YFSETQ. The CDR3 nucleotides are TGCGCCAGCAGCTTGGAGGGCAGGGGCTCCTACAATGAGCAGTTCTTC. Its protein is CASSLEGRGSYNEQFF.

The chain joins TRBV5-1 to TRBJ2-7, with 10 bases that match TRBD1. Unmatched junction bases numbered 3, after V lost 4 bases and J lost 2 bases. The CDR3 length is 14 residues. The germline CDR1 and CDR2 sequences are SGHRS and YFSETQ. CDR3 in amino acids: CASSQTGGPYEQYF. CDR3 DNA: TGCGCCAGCAGCCAGACAGGGGGCCCCTACGAGCAGTACTTC.

The CDR3 reads CASKKGTGGDTDTQYF. The CDR3 nucleotides are TGTGCCAGCAAAAAAGGGACAGGGGGAGACACAGATACGCAGTATTTT. The chain employs TRBV7-6 and TRBJ2-3; TRBD1 aligns across 11 bases. Looked up from germline, CDR1 is SGHVS and CDR2 is FNYEAQ. V shed 7 bases, J shed 2 bases, and the junction held 8 bases outside the gene matches. There are 16 residues in the CDR3.

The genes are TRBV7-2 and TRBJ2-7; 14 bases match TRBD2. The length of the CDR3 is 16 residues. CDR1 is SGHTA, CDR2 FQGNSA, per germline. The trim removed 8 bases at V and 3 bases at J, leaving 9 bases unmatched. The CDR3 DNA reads TGTGCCAGCCAACTTAGCGGGACTAGCGGGGGCTACGAGCAGTACTTC. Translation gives CASQLSGTSGGYEQYF.

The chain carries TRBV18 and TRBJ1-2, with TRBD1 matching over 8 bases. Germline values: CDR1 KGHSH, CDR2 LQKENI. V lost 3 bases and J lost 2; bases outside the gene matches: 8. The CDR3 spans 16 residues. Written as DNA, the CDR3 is TGTGCCAGCTCACCGGACAGGGCCCTAGGGAACTATGGCTACACCTTC. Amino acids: CASSPDRALGNYGYTF.

The CDR3 sequence: CASSITRGAREYEQFF. The CDR3 DNA reads TGTGCCAGTAGTATTACGCGGGGGGCCAGAGAGTATGAGCAGTTCTTC. The chain combines TRBV19 with TRBJ2-1, with 8 nucleotides matching TRBD2. The V gene end was trimmed by 3 bases and the J gene end by 8 bases; junction bases not matched to a gene: 12. In germline, CDR1 is LNHDA, CDR2 SQIVND (reference sequence). CDR3 length: 16 amino acids.

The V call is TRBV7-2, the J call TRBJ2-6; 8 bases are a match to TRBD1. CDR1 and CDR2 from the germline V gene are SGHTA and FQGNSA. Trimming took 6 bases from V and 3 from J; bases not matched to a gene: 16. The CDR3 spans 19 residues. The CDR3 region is CASSPTLQGGTGGANVLTF. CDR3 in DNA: TGTGCCAGCAGTCCTACTTTACAGGGGGGAACAGGTGGGGCCAACGTCCTGACTTTC.

The CDR3 is CASSLGGGHGNSPLHF. The CDR3 coding sequence is TGTGCCAGCAGCTTAGGGGGGGGACATGGGAATTCACCCCTCCACTTT. The V gene is TRBV7-8, the J gene TRBJ1-6, with D perhaps matching TRBD1 (6 bases). The CDR3 consists of 16 residues. Deletions cut 1 base from V and 7 bases from J, with 14 bases between. From germline, CDR1 is SGHVS and CDR2 FQNEAQ.

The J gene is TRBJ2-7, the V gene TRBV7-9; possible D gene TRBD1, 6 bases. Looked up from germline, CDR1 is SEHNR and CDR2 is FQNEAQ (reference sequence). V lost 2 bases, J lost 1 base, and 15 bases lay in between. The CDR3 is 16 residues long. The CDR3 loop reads CASSLNRQGPSYEQYF. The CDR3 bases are TGTGCCAGCAGCTTAAATCGGCAGGGGCCTTCCTACGAGCAGTACTTC.

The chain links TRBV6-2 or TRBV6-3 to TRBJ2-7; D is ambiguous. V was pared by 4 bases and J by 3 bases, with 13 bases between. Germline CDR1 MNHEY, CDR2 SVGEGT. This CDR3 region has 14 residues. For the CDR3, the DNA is TGTGCCAGCAGTTTCAGGACGGTAGGCTACGAGCAGTACTTC. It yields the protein CASSFRTVGYEQYF.

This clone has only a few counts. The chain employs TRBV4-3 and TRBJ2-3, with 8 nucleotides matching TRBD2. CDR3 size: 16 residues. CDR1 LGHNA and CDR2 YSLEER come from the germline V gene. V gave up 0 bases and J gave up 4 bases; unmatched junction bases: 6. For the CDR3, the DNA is TGCGCCAGCAGCCAAGACGGAGCGGGGGCATCAGATACGCAGTATTTT. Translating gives CASSQDGAGASDTQYF.

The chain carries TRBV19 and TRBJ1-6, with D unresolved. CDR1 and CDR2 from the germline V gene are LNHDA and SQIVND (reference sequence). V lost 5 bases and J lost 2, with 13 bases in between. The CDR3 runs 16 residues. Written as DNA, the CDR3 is TGTGCCAGTAGTCTGCGGGGAGGGCCCTATAATTCACCCCTCCACTTT. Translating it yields CASSLRGGPYNSPLHF.

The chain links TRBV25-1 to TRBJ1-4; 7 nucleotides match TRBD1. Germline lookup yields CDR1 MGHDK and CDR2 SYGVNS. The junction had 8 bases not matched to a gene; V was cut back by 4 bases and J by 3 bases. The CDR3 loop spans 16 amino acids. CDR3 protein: CASSGGGWIANEKLFF. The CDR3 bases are TGTGCCAGCAGTGGAGGGGGCTGGATTGCTAATGAAAAACTGTTTTTT.

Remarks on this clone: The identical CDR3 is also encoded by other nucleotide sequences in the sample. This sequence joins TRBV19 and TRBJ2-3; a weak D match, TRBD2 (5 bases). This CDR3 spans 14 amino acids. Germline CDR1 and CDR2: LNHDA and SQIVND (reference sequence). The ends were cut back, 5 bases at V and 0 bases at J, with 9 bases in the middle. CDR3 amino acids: CASSRDFSTDTQYF. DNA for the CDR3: TGTGCCAGTAGTCGGGATTTCAGCACAGATACGCAGTATTTT.

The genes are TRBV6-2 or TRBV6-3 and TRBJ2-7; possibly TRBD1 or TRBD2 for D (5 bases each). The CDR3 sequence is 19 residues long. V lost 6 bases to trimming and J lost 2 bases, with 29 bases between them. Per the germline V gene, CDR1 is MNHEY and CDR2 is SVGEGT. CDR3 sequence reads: CASSTRMGPDKPTTYEQYF. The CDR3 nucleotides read TGTGCCAGCAGCACCAGGATGGGACCAGACAAGCCCACAACCTACGAGCAGTACTTC.

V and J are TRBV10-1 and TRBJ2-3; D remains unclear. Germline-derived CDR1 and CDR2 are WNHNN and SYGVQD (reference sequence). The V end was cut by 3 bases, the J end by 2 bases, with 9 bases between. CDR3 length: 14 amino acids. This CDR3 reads CASSELRVTDTQYF. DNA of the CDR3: TGCGCCAGCAGTGAATTAAGGGTCACAGATACGCAGTATTTT.

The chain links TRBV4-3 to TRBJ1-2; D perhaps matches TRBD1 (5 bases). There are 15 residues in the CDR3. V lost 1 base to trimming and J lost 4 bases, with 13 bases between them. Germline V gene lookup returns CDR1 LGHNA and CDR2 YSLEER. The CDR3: CASSQVSGGGYGYTF. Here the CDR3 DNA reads TGCGCCAGCAGCCAAGTTTCTGGGGGTGGCTATGGCTACACCTTC.

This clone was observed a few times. DNA of the CDR3: TGTGCCAGCAGCCAAGACGACGGACGGACCATCTACTACGAGCAGTACTTC. It translates to CASSQDDGRTIYYEQYF. This rearrangement joins TRBV3-1 (or the pseudogene TRBV3-2) to TRBJ2-7; D ambiguous. This CDR3 has 17 residues. Trimming left V 0 bases short and J 3 bases short, with 18 bases between. CDR1 is LGHDT, CDR2 YNNKEL, per germline (reference sequence).

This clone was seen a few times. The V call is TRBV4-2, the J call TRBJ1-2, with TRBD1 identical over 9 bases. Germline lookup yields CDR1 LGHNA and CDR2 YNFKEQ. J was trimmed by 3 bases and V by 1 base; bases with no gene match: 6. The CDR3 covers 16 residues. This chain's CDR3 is CASSQGTGGAYYGYTF. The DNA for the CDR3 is TGTGCCAGCAGCCAAGGCACAGGGGGCGCTTACTATGGCTACACCTTC.

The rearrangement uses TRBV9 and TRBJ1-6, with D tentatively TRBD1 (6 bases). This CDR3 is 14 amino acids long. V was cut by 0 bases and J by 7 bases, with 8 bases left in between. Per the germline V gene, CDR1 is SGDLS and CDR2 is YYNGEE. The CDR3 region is CASSVAGVNSPLHF. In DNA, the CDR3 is TGTGCCAGCAGCGTAGCAGGGGTGAATTCACCCCTCCACTTT. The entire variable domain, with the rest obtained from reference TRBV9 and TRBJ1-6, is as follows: DSGVTQTPKHLITATGQRVTLRCSPRSGDLSVYWYQQSLDQGLQFLIQYYNGEERAKGNILERFSAQQFPDLHSELNLSSLELGDSALYFCASSVAGVNSPLHFGNGTRLTVT.

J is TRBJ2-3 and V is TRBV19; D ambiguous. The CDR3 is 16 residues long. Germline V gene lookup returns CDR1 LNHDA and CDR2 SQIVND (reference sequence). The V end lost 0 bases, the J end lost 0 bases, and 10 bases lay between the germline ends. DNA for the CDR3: TGTGCCAGTAGTATAGATCCTGGCGGAAGCACAGATACGCAGTATTTT. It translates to CASSIDPGGSTDTQYF.

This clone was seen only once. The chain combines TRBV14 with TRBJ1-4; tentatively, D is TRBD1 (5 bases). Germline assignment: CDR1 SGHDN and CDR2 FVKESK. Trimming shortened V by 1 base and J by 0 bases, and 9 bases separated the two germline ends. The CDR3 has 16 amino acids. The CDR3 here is CASSQGGGPTNEKLFF. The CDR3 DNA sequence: TGTGCCAGCAGCCAAGGTGGGGGTCCAACTAATGAAAAACTGTTTTTT.

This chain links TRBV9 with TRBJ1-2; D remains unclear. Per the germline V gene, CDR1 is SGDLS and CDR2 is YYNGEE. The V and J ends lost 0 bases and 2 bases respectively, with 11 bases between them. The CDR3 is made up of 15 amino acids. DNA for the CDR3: TGTGCCAGCAGCGTAGAGGCAAGCCCGAACTATGGCTACACCTTC. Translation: CASSVEASPNYGYTF.

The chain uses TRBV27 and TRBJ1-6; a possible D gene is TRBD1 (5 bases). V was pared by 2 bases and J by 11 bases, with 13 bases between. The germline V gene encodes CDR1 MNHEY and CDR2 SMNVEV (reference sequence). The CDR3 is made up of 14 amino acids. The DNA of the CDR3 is TGTGCCAGCAGTTTAGGAGACAGCATGACACCCCTCCACTTT. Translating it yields CASSLGDSMTPLHF.

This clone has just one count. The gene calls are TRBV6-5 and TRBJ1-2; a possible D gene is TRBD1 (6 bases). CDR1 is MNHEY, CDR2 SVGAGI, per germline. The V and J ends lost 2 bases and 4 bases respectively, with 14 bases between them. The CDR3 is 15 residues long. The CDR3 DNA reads TGTGCCAGCAGTTACCGGACAGATAGAGCCTATGGCTACACCTTC. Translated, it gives CASSYRTDRAYGYTF.